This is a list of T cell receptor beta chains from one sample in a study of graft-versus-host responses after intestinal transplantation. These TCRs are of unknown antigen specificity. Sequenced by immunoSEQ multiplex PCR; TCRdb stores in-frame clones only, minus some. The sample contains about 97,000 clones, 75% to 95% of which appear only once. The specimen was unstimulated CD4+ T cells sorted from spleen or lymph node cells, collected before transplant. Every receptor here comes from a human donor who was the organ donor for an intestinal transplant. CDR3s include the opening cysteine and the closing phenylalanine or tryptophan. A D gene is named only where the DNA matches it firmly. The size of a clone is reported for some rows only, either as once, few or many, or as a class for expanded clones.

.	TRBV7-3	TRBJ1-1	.	CASSLTGLLNTEAFF	TGTGCCAGCAGCTTAACTGGACTCCTGAACACTGAAGCTTTCTTT
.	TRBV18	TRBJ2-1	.	CASSRPPPGGLNEQFF	TGTGCCAGCTCACGACCTCCCCCGGGGGGCCTGAATGAGCAGTTCTTC
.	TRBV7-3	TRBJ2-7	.	CASSVSGQAYEQYF	TGTGCCAGCAGCGTCAGTGGGCAGGCCTACGAGCAGTACTTC
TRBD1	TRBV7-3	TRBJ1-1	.	CASSLRTGDYTEAFF	TGTGCCAGCAGCTTGAGGACAGGGGACTACACTGAAGCTTTCTTT
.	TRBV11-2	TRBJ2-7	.	CASSREADYEQYF	TGTGCCAGCAGCAGGGAGGCCGACTACGAGCAGTACTTC
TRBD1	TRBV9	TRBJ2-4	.	CASSPTTGVAKNIQYF	TGTGCCAGCAGCCCTACGACAGGGGTGGCCAAAAACATTCAGTACTTC
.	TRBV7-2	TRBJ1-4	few	CASSSHGGGEKLFF	TGTGCCAGCAGCTCCCACGGAGGTGGTGAAAAACTGTTTTTT
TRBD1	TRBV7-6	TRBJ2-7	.	CASSLGQGVSEQYF	TGTGCCAGCAGCTTGGGACAGGGAGTGTCCGAGCAGTACTTC
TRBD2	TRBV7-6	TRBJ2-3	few	CASSRISGGSIDTQYF	TGTGCCAGCAGCCGCATCAGCGGGGGTTCGATTGATACGCAGTATTTT
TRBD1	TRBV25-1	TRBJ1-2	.	CASSERDRRGYTF	TGTGCCAGCAGTGAGCGGGACAGACGGGGCTACACCTTC
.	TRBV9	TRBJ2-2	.	CASSVGLPFDAGELFF	TGTGCCAGCAGCGTAGGACTACCTTTCGACGCCGGGGAGCTGTTTTTT
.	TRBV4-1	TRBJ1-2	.	CASSTDPGIRGYTF	TGCGCCAGCAGTACTGACCCCGGGATACGGGGCTACACCTTC
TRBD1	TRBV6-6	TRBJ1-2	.	CASSFLTGGIDYTF	TGTGCCAGCAGCTTCTTAACAGGGGGTATTGACTACACCTTC
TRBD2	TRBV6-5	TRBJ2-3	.	CASRGTSGVEDTQYF	TGTGCCAGCAGGGGGACTAGCGGGGTGGAAGATACGCAGTATTTT
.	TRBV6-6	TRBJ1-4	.	CASSYSRGSNEKLFF	TGTGCCAGCAGTTACTCAAGGGGCTCTAATGAAAAACTGTTTTTT
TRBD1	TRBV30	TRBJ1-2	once	CAWSAGQGNYGYTF	TGTGCCTGGAGCGCTGGACAGGGGAACTATGGCTACACCTTC
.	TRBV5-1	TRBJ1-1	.	CASSLTTDTEAFF	TGCGCCAGCAGCTTGACGACAGACACTGAAGCTTTCTTT
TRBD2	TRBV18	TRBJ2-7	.	CASSPSGGAYEQYF	TGTGCCAGCTCACCTAGCGGGGGGGCCTACGAGCAGTACTTC
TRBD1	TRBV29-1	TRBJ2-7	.	CSVELLQGTYEQYF	TGCAGCGTTGAACTTTTACAGGGGACCTACGAGCAGTACTTC
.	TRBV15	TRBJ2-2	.	CATSARGNTGELFF	TGTGCCACCAGCGCCAGGGGGAACACCGGGGAGCTGTTTTTT